This T cell receptor beta chain was recorded in a study of OX40 agonist ivuxolimab in advanced cancers. Study summary: The dose of intravenous ivuxolimab that patients received every 2 weeks ranged from 0.01 to 10 mg/kg.

Study observations and caveats: Relative to CD4+ cells, CD8+ T cells on average had more expanded clones.

As regards this clone: The target antigen is unknown.

Data came from immunoSEQ multiplex PCR; TCRdb stores just in-frame clones and leaves some out. The sample yields about 65,000 clones, about nine tenths seen once. A history of autoimmune disease or systemic immunosuppression excluded patients. This TCR was recovered from an adult with an advanced solid tumor such as melanoma, head and neck, liver or kidney cancer. Sample: CD4+ or CD8+ T cells sorted from blood, taken in a trial of the OX40 agonist ivuxolimab.

The chain's CDR3 is CASSSRGGYEQYF. The DNA of the CDR3 is TGTGCCAGCAGCTCACGGGGGGGCTACGAGCAGTACTTC. The J gene is TRBJ2-7, the V gene TRBV5-6; 8 bases fit TRBD2. The CDR3 is 13 amino acids. Germline CDR1 SGHDT, CDR2 YYEEEE. With 3 bases clipped from V and 3 bases from J, the junction kept 2 bases outside the gene matches.